The present entry profiles one T cell receptor beta chain with its context. Across 20 to 25 US areas, participants ranged in age from about 18 to 90 years. Categorization into cohorts depended on clinical history that participants reported. The entry originates in a study of blood T cell repertoires in COVID-19. Study background: Nucleic acid was either cDNA or gDNA, and it came from T cells, B-cell-depleted T cells, or PBMCs.

The germline CDR1 and CDR2 sequences are SQVTM and ANQGSEA. Germline trimming cut 6 bases from V and 2 bases from J; bases unmatched to any gene: 4. This CDR3 has 13 amino acids. In the original analysis: Amplification from reference gene primers served as the basis for estimated nucleated cell counts. The method was immunoSEQ multiplex PCR; TCRdb's version includes in-frame clones alone and lacks a portion of them. The DNA was the basis for D and trimming; V, J and clone size are from that table. Counted here are more than 200,000 clones, around 81% occurring once; the ten biggest clones make up around 4%.

The V and J genes are TRBV29-1 and TRBJ2-3; 8 bases line up with TRBD2. Source material: PBMCs or T cells enriched from blood (not recorded which). The TCR originated in a man aged 25-45 years with acute COVID-19. Here the CDR3 DNA reads TGCAGCGTAGCGGGGGTGGACACAGATACGCAGTATTTT. Translation gives CSVAGVDTDTQYF.